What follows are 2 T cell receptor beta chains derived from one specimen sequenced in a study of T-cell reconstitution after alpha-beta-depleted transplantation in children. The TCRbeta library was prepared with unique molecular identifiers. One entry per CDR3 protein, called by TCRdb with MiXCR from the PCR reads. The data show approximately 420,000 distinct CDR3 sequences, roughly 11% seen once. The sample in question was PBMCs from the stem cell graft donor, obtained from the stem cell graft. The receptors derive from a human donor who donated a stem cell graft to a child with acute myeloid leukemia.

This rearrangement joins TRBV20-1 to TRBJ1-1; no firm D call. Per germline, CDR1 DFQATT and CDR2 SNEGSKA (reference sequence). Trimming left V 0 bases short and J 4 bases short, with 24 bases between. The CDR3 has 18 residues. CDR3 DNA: TGCAGTGCTAGAGATGTGTCCCGCGATCTGTTTAAAGGCACTGAAGCTTTCTTT. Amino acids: CSARDVSRDLFKGTEAFF.

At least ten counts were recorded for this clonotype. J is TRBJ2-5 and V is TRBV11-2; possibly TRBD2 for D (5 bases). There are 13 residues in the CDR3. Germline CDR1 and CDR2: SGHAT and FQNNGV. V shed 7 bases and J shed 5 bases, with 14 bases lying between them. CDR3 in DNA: TGTGCCAGCACCCTGAGGGCGAAGGAGACCCAGTACTTC. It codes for CASTLRAKETQYF.